Below are 20 T cell receptor beta chains sequenced from a single sample in a study of blood T cell repertoires in COVID-19. Sequencing used immunoSEQ multiplex PCR; TCRdb keeps in-frame clones, though not all of them. The data contain approximately 35,000 clones, 85% to 90% of them singletons. The sequencing input was peripheral blood. Source of these receptors: a human donor in a cohort sampled during active COVID-19.

This chain joins TRBV29-1 and TRBJ2-7; a possible D gene is TRBD2 (6 bases). The length of the CDR3 is 17 residues. Germline loops: CDR1 SQVTM, CDR2 ANQGSEA. V lost 6 bases, J lost 4 bases, and 28 bases lay in between. CDR3 DNA sequence: TGCAGCGTAGAGTCGAAGACCCTAGCGTTCGGCGAGTACGAGCAGTACTTC. As protein: CSVESKTLAFGEYEQYF.

The V call is TRBV5-4, the J call TRBJ1-1, with TRBD1 identical over 7 bases. J lost 3 bases, V lost 1 base, and 15 bases had no gene match. CDR3 length equals 18 residues. Per germline, CDR1 SGHNT and CDR2 YYREEE (reference sequence). The CDR3 loop reads CASSLLKGAQGGDTEAFF. CDR3 bases: TGTGCCAGCAGCTTGCTTAAGGGGGCTCAGGGGGGAGACACTGAAGCTTTCTTT.

The chain recombines TRBV6-5 with TRBJ1-5, with a tentative D call TRBD1 (6 bases). Germline-derived CDR1 and CDR2 are MNHEY and SVGAGI. The germline V and J ends were trimmed by 4 bases and 4 bases, with 14 bases remaining between them. The CDR3 has 15 amino acids. The CDR3 protein is CASSSTGMRNQPQHF. The CDR3 DNA reads TGTGCCAGCAGTTCCACAGGGATGCGGAATCAGCCCCAGCATTTT.

J is TRBJ2-1 and V is TRBV2; TRBD2 aligns across 11 bases. V trimming: 4 bases; J trimming: 3 bases; junction bases outside the gene matches: 11. CDR3 length equals 18 residues. Germline V lookup: CDR1 SNHLY, CDR2 FYNNEI. The CDR3 coding sequence is TGTGCCAGCAGTGGCGGGACTAGCGGTCAAAAGCTCTACAATGAGCAGTTCTTC. Amino acid sequence: CASSGGTSGQKLYNEQFF.

The chain links TRBV5-1 to TRBJ2-5; 11 bases map to TRBD2. The CDR3 runs 20 residues. The J segment lost 5 bases and the V segment lost 0 bases, leaving 18 bases of the junction unmatched. CDR1 and CDR2 from the germline V gene are SGHRS and YFSETQ. The CDR3 sequence is CASSLAVAGGPRNSRETQYF. CDR3 DNA sequence: TGCGCCAGCAGCTTGGCCGTAGCGGGGGGGCCTCGAAATAGTCGGGAGACCCAGTACTTC. Full variable domain (remainder filled in from reference TRBV5-1 and TRBJ2-5): KAGVTQTPRYLIKTRGQQVTLSCSPISGHRSVSWYQQTPGQGLQFLFEYFSETQRNKGNFPGRFSGRQFSNSRSEMNVSTLELGDSALYLCASSLAVAGGPRNSRETQYFGPGTRLLVL.

The chain employs TRBV4-3 and TRBJ1-5; D remains ambiguous. The CDR3 length is 14 residues. V was trimmed by 1 base and J by 0 bases, leaving 4 bases between them. Germline V lookup: CDR1 LGHNA, CDR2 YSLEER. The chain's CDR3 is CASSQGHSNQPQHF. In DNA, the CDR3 is TGCGCCAGCAGCCAAGGTCATAGCAATCAGCCCCAGCATTTT.

V and J are TRBV7-9 and TRBJ2-7, with 7 bases matching TRBD1. The CDR3 loop spans 13 amino acids. Germline CDR1 and CDR2: SEHNR and FQNEAQ (reference sequence). V dropped 5 bases and J dropped 12; count of bases not matched to a gene: 13. As DNA, the CDR3 is TGTGCCAGCAGCCTGGGGGCACAGGGGCTCCCGTACTTC. Protein product: CASSLGAQGLPYF.

V and J are TRBV19 and TRBJ2-1; the D is unclear. Germline values: CDR1 LNHDA, CDR2 SQIVND (reference sequence). Trimming stripped 5 bases from V and 0 bases from J, with 14 bases between. The CDR3 contains 16 residues. CDR3 sequence reads: CASSLSTLTSYNEQFF. CDR3 nucleotide sequence: TGTGCCAGTAGTCTTAGTACTCTTACCTCCTACAATGAGCAGTTCTTC. The whole variable domain, filled in from reference TRBV19 and TRBJ2-1, reads DGGITQSPKYLFRKEGQNVTLSCEQNLNHDAMYWYRQDPGQGLRLIYYSQIVNDFQKGDIAEGYSVSREKKESFPLTVTSAQKNPTAFYLCASSLSTLTSYNEQFFGPGTRLTVL.

This clone came up once. The chain's CDR3 is CASSSNLRAGELFF. CDR3 bases: TGTGCCAGCAGTTCAAACCTCAGGGCCGGGGAGCTGTTTTTT. This chain joins TRBV6-5 and TRBJ2-2; TRBD1 might be the D (5 bases). Germline CDR1 MNHEY, CDR2 SVGAGI. V was shortened by 4 bases and J by 6 bases, with 12 bases between the two germline ends. The CDR3 covers 14 residues.

The chain carries TRBV5-1 and TRBJ1-1; TRBD1 might be the D (6 bases). The CDR3 consists of 13 residues. Trimming left V 4 bases short and J 4 bases short, with 11 bases between. CDR1 SGHRS and CDR2 YFSETQ come from the germline V gene. CDR3 residues: CASSQFRGTEAFF. CDR3 coding DNA: TGCGCCAGCAGCCAATTCAGGGGCACTGAAGCTTTCTTT.

The V call is TRBV5-8, the J call TRBJ1-5; TRBD1 matches at 7 bases. The germline V gene encodes CDR1 SGHTS and CDR2 YDEGEE. The junction had 20 bases not matched to a gene; V was cut back by 1 base and J by 7 bases. CDR3 length: 19 residues. CDR3 region: CASSLQSGNRGAAGQPQHF. The CDR3 DNA follows: TGTGCCAGCAGCTTGCAGTCGGGAAACAGGGGAGCTGCCGGGCAGCCCCAGCATTTT.

This chain links TRBV6-6 with TRBJ1-3; 8 bases map to TRBD1. CDR1 MNHNY and CDR2 SVGAGI come from the germline V gene (reference sequence). This CDR3 has 15 residues. The J segment lost 8 bases and the V segment lost 0 bases, leaving 6 bases of the junction unmatched. The CDR3 DNA sequence: TGTGCCAGCAGTTACTCAAGGACAGGGAAAGACACCATATATTTT. This translates into CASSYSRTGKDTIYF.

The J gene is TRBJ1-2, the V gene TRBV4-2; 7 bases fit TRBD1. V shed 2 bases, J shed 1 base, and the junction held 1 base outside the gene matches. Germline CDR1 is LGHNA and CDR2 is YNFKEQ. The CDR3 runs 14 residues. CDR3 nucleotide sequence: TGTGCCAGCAGCCAAAACAGGGGTAACTATGGCTACACCTTC. This gives the protein CASSQNRGNYGYTF.

This sequence joins TRBV19 and TRBJ1-4; 8 bases fit TRBD1. V shed 6 bases, J shed 3 bases, and the junction held 6 bases outside the gene matches. The CDR3 covers 15 residues. The germline V gene has CDR1 LNHDA and CDR2 SQIVND (reference sequence). CDR3 bases: TGTGCCAGTAGCATTGACAGGGGCCCTAATGAAAAACTGTTTTTT. Encoded protein: CASSIDRGPNEKLFF.

CDR3 region: CASSGETANTEAFF. CDR3 DNA sequence: TGTGCCAGCAGTGGGGAGACGGCGAACACTGAAGCTTTCTTT. The chain employs TRBV25-1 and TRBJ1-1; D unresolved. V shed 4 bases and J shed 1 base, with 10 bases lying between them. The germline CDR1 and CDR2 sequences are MGHDK and SYGVNS. The CDR3 is 14 residues long.

This chain uses TRBV4-1 with TRBJ2-1; D is possibly TRBD1 (6 bases). Per the germline V gene, CDR1 is MGHRA and CDR2 is YSYEKL. This CDR3 contains 17 residues. V shed 0 bases and J shed 4 bases, with 16 bases lying between them. The CDR3 DNA sequence: TGCGCCAGCAGCCAAGACCCGGGGCAGGGGTCATACAATGAGCAGTTCTTC. Residues: CASSQDPGQGSYNEQFF.

CDR3 protein: CASRTSGGQETQYF. The DNA for the CDR3 is TGCGCCAGCAGGACTAGCGGGGGACAAGAGACCCAGTACTTC. The V gene is TRBV10-1, the J gene TRBJ2-5, with 12 bases matching TRBD2. CDR3 size: 14 residues. Germline V lookup: CDR1 WNHNN, CDR2 SYGVQD (reference sequence). The ends lost 6 bases at V and 2 bases at J; junction bases unmatched: 1.

CDR3 coding DNA: TGCGCCAGCAGCGAGGGACAGGGCTTGTCAGTAGATACGCAGTATTTT. Translation gives CASSEGQGLSVDTQYF. The gene calls are TRBV5-1 and TRBJ2-3, with TRBD1 matching 9 bases. Germline V gene lookup returns CDR1 SGHRS and CDR2 YFSETQ. The CDR3 totals 16 residues. Trimming at V came to 4 bases and at J to 5 bases, leaving 11 bases not matched to a gene.

The chain has TRBV5-1 and TRBJ1-3; tentative D call: TRBD1 (5 bases). The V gene lost 3 bases and the J gene lost 0 bases, with 7 bases spanning the gap. The CDR3 sequence is 14 residues long. Germline-derived CDR1 and CDR2 are SGHRS and YFSETQ. CDR3 sequence: CASSSGVSGNTIYF. The CDR3 coding sequence is TGCGCCAGCAGCTCGGGGGTCTCTGGAAACACCATATATTTT. Full variable domain (remainder filled in from reference TRBV5-1 and TRBJ1-3): KAGVTQTPRYLIKTRGQQVTLSCSPISGHRSVSWYQQTPGQGLQFLFEYFSETQRNKGNFPGRFSGRQFSNSRSEMNVSTLELGDSALYLCASSSGVSGNTIYFGEGSWLTVV.

This chain links TRBV2 with TRBJ2-3; D is unresolved. Per the germline V gene, CDR1 is SNHLY and CDR2 is FYNNEI. CDR3 length equals 14 residues. V lost 4 bases and J 0 bases, leaving 8 bases between the germline ends. This chain's CDR3 is CASSVQTSTDTQYF. In DNA, the CDR3 is TGTGCCAGCAGTGTTCAAACTAGCACAGATACGCAGTATTTT.